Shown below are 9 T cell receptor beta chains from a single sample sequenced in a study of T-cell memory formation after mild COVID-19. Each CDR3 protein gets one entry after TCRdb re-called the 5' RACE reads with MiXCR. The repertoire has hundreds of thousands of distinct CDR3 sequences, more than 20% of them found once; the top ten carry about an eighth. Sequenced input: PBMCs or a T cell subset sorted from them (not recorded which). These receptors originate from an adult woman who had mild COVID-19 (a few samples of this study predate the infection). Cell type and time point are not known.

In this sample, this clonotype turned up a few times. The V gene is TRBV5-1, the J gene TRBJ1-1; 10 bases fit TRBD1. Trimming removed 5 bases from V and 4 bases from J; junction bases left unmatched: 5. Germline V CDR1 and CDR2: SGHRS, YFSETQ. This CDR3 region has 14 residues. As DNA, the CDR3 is TGCGCCAGCAGTTGGGGGGACAGGGGCACTGAAGCTTTCTTT. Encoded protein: CASSWGDRGTEAFF.

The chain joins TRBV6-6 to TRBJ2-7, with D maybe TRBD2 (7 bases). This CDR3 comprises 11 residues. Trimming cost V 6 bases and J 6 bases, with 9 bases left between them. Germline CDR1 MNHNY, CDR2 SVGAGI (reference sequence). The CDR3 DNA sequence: TGTGCCAGCAGAGGGGGGGGCGAGCAGTACTTC. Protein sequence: CASRGGGEQYF.

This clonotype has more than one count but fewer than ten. The CDR3 DNA follows: TGCAGTGCCTGGGGAGGCGATGCCCGCCTTTTGGATACGCAGTATTTT. It encodes CSAWGGDARLLDTQYF. The chain employs TRBV20-1 and TRBJ2-3; D might be TRBD2 (6 bases). Trimming stripped 6 bases from V and 6 bases from J, with 25 bases between. The CDR3 is 16 residues long. CDR1 is DFQATT and CDR2 is SNEGSKA in the germline V gene (reference sequence).

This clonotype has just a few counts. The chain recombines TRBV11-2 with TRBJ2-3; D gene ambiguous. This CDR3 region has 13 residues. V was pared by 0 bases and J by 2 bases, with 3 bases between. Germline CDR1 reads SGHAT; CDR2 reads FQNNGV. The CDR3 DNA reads TGTGCCAGCAGCTTAGAACACACAGATACGCAGTATTTT. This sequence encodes CASSLEHTDTQYF. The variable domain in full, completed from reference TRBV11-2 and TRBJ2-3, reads EAGVAQSPRYKIIEKRQSVAFWCNPISGHATLYWYQQILGQGPKLLIQFQNNGVVDDSQLPKDRFSAERLKGVDSTLKIQPAKLEDSAVYLCASSLEHTDTQYFGPGTRLTVL.

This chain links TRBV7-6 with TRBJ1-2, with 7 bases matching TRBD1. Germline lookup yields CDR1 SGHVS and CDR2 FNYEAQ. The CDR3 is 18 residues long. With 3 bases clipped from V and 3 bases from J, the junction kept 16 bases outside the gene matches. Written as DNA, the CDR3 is TGTGCCAGCAGCTTGGCACCGGGACAGCCGGGGCCGGACTATGGCTACACCTTC. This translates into CASSLAPGQPGPDYGYTF.

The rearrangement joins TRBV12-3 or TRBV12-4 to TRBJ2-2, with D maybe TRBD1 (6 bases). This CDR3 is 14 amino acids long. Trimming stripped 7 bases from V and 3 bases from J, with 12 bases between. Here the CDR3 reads CASNRARDTGELFF. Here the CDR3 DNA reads TGTGCCAGCAACAGGGCCAGGGACACCGGGGAGCTGTTTTTT.

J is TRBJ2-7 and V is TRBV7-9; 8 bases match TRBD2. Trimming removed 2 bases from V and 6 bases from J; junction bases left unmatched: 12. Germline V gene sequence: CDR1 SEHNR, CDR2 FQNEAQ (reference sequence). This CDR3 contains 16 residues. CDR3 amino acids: CASSLSSTGGRLEQYF. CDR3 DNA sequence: TGTGCCAGCAGCTTATCCTCTACGGGGGGGCGCCTCGAGCAGTACTTC.

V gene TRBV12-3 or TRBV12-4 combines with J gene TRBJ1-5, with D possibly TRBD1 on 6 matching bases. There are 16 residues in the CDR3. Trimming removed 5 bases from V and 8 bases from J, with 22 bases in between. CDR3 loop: CASSLPGGGGVEPQHF. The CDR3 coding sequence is TGTGCCAGCAGTCTCCCCGGGGGGGGCGGAGTGGAGCCCCAGCATTTT.

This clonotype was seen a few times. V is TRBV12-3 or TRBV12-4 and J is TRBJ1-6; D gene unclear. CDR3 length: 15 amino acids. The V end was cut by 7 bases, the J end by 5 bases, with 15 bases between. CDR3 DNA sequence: TGTGCCAGCACCATTTTGACGGGCAATAATTCACCCCTCCACTTT. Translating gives CASTILTGNNSPLHF.